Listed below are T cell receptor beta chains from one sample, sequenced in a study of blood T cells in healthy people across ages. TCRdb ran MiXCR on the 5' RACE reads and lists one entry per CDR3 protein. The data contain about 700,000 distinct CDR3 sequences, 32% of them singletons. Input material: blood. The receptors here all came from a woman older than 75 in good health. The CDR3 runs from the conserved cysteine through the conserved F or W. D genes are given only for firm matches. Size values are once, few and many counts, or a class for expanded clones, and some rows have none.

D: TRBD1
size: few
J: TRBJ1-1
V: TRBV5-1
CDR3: CASSSIGTANTEAFF
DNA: TGCGCCAGCAGCTCGATAGGGACAGCGAACACTGAAGCTTTCTTT

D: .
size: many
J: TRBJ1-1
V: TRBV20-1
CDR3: CSARALTRSQAFF
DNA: TGCAGTGCTAGGGCACTTACACGGTCCCAAGCTTTCTTT

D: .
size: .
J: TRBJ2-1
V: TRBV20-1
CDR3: CSAKWTTINEQFF
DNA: TGCAGTGCTAAGTGGACTACCATAAATGAGCAGTTCTTC

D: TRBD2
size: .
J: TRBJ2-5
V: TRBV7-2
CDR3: CASSLRGTIRETQYF
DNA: TGTGCCAGCAGCTTGCGGGGGACGATTCGGGAGACCCAGTACTTC

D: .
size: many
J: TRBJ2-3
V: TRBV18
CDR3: CASSTRRKVTDTQYF
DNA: TGTGCCAGCTCAACCCGGAGAAAAGTCACAGATACGCAGTATTTT

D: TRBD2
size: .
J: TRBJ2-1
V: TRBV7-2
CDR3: CASSLARGLAVNGQFF
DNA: TGTGCCAGCAGCTTAGCCAGAGGACTAGCGGTCAATGGGCAGTTCTTC

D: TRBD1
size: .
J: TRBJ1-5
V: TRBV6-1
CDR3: CASVPAGTGISNQPQHF
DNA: TGTGCCAGCGTGCCAGCCGGGACAGGGATTAGCAATCAGCCCCAGCATTTT

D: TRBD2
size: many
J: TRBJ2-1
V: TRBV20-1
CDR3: CSATDPRLAGYNEQFF
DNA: TGCAGTGCCACCGACCCGAGACTAGCGGGGTACAATGAGCAGTTCTTC

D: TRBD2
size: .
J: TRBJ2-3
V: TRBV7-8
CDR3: CASSPEGSSLAGTFDTDTQYF
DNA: TGTGCCAGCAGCCCAGAAGGCAGCTCGCTAGCGGGAACATTCGACACAGATACGCAGTATTTT

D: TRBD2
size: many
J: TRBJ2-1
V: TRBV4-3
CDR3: CASSQDLLAGGRNEQFF
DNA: TGCGCCAGCAGCCAAGACCTACTAGCGGGGGGGCGTAATGAGCAGTTCTTC

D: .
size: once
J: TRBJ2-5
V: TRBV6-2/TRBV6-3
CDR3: CASSYSSGLQETQYF
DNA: TGTGCCAGCAGTTACTCGAGTGGGCTCCAAGAGACCCAGTACTTC

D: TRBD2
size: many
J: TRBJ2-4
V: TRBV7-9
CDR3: CASRESGGQNIQYF
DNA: TGTGCCAGCCGAGAAAGCGGGGGCCAAAACATTCAGTACTTC

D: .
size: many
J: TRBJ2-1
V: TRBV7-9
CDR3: CASSSAGWGNEQFF
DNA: TGTGCCAGCAGCTCCGCGGGATGGGGCAATGAGCAGTTCTTC

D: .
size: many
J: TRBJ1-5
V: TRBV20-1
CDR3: CSAAGSHDQPQHF
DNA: TGCAGTGCAGCCGGGAGCCACGATCAGCCCCAGCATTTT

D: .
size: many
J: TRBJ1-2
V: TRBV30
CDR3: CAWSPGWGNYGYTF
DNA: TGTGCCTGGAGTCCAGGTTGGGGTAACTATGGCTACACCTTC

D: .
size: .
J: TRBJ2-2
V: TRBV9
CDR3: CASSVEGGYTGELFF
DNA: TGTGCCAGCAGCGTAGAGGGGGGGTACACCGGGGAGCTGTTTTTT

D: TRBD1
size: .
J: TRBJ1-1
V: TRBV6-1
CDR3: CASSEGDRPAFF
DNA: TGTGCCAGCAGTGAAGGGGACAGGCCAGCTTTCTTT

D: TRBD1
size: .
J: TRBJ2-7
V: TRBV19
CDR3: CASKGTGASYEQYF
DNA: TGTGCCAGTAAAGGGACAGGCGCTTCCTACGAGCAGTACTTC

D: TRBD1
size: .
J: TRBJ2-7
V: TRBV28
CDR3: CASSFLGTGIYEQYF
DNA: TGTGCCAGCAGTTTTCTGGGGACAGGGATCTACGAGCAGTACTTC

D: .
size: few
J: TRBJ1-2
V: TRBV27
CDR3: CASSLSGPPCYGYTF
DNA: TGTGCCAGCAGTTTATCGGGGCCACCCTGTTATGGCTACACCTTC

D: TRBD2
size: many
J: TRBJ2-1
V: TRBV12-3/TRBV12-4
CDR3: CASRRVASGGGEQFF
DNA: TGTGCCAGCAGAAGGGTCGCTAGCGGGGGGGGTGAGCAGTTCTTC

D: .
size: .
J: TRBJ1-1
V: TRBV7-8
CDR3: CASSPLAGGGTEAFF
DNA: TGTGCCAGCAGCCCCCTCGCAGGCGGCGGCACTGAAGCTTTCTTT

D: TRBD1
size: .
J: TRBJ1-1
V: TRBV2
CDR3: CATRTGTDEAFF
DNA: TGTGCCACCAGGACAGGGACAGATGAAGCTTTCTTT

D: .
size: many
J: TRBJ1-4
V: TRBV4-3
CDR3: CASSQAREWNEKLFF
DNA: TGCGCCAGCAGCCAAGCCCGGGAGTGGAATGAAAAACTGTTTTTT

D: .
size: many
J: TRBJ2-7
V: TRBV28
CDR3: CASSPPGSRREQYF
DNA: TGTGCCAGCAGTCCGCCCGGTTCCCGGAGAGAGCAGTACTTC

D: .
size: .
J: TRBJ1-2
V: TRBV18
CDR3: CASSPLSGRSNDGYTF
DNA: TGTGCCAGCTCACCCCTCTCGGGACGGTCCAATGATGGCTACACCTTC

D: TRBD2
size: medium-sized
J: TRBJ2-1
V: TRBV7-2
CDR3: CASLPRSGGANEQFF
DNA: TGTGCCAGCCTCCCCCGGAGCGGGGGGGCCAATGAGCAGTTCTTC

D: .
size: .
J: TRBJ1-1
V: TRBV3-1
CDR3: CACSQSDTNTEAFF
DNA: TGTGCCTGCAGCCAGTCGGACACGAACACTGAAGCTTTCTTT

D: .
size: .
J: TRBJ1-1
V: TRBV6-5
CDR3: CASSYGAGPEAFF
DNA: TGTGCCAGCAGTTACGGGGCAGGGCCTGAAGCTTTCTTT

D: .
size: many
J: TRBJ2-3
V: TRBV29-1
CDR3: CSVEESRTVGKDTQYF
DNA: TGCAGCGTTGAAGAATCGAGGACGGTGGGGAAAGATACGCAGTATTTT